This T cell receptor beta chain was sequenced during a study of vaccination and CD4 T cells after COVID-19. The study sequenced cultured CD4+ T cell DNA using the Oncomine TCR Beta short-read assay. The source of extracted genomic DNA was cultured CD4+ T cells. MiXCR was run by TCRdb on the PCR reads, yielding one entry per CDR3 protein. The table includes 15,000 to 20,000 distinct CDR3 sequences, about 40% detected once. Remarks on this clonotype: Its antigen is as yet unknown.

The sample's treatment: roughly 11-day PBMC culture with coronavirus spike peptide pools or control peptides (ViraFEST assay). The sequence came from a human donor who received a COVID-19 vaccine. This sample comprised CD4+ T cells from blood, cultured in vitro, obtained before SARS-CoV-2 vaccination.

DNA of the CDR3: TGTGCCATCAGTGAGTCAACCATCACAGGGCGAGATGGCTACACCTTC. Translated: CAISESTITGRDGYTF. The chain is built from TRBV10-3 and TRBJ1-2; D may be TRBD1 (6 bases). With 0 bases removed from V and 6 bases from J, the gap between germline ends came to 17 bases. Germline CDR1 reads ENHRY; CDR2 reads SYGVKD. The CDR3 has 16 residues.